This TCR beta chain stems from a study of T-cell reconstitution after alpha-beta-depleted transplantation in children. Ten or more counts support this clonotype. Deletions cut 4 bases from V and 0 bases from J, with 14 bases between. The length of the CDR3 is 16 residues. The germline CDR1 and CDR2 sequences are SGDLS and YYNGEE. During its preparation, the TCRbeta library received unique molecular identifiers. Each CDR3 protein gets one entry after TCRdb re-called the PCR reads with MiXCR. The sample records 200,000 to 300,000 distinct CDR3 sequences, 12% being singletons. This specimen consisted of PBMCs from the stem cell graft donor, obtained from the stem cell graft. This chain connects TRBV9 to TRBJ1-3; D is perhaps TRBD1 (6 bases). The TCR originated in a human donor who donated a stem cell graft to a child with acute lymphoblastic leukemia. In DNA form, the CDR3 reads TGTGCCAGCAGCATGACGACAGGCTTCTCTGGAAACACCATATATTTT. Its protein product is CASSMTTGFSGNTIYF.